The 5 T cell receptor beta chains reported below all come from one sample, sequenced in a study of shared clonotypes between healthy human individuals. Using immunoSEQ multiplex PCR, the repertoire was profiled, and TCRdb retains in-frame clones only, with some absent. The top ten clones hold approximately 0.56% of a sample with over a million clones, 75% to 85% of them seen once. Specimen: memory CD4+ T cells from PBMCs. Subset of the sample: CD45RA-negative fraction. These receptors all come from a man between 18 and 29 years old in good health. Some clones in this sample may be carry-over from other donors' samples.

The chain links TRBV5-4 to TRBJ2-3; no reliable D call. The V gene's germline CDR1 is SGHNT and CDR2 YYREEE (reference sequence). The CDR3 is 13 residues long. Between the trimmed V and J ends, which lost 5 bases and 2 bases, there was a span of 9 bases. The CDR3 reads CASRQRTTDTQYF. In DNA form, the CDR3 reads TGTGCCAGCAGACAGCGAACCACAGATACGCAGTATTTT.

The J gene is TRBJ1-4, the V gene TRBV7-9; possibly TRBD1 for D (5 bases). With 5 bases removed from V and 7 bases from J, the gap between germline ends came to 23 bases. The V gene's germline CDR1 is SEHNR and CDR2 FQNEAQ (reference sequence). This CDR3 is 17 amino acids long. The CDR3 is CASSLRGPTGTREKLFF. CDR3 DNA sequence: TGTGCCAGCAGCCTACGCGGGCCAACCGGGACGCGTGAAAAACTGTTTTTT.

CDR3 region: CASSYTGGAMVIQYF. The DNA for the CDR3 is TGTGCCAGCAGTTACACAGGGGGCGCGATGGTCATTCAGTACTTC. The rearrangement joins TRBV6-5 to TRBJ2-4; 9 bases agree with TRBD1. The germline V gene encodes CDR1 MNHEY and CDR2 SVGAGI. There are 15 residues in the CDR3. Trimming cost V 2 bases and J 9 bases; bases outside gene matches: 8.

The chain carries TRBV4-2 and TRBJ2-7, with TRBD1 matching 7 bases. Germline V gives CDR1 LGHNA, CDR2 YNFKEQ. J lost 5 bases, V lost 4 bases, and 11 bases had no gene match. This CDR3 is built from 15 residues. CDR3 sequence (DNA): TGTGCCAGCAGCCTCCGCACGACAGGGTTCCACGAGCAGTACTTC. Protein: CASSLRTTGFHEQYF.

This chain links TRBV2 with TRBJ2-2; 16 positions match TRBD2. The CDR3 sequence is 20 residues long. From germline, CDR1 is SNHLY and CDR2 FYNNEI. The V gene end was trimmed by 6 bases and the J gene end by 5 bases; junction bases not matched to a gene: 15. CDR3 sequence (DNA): TGTGCCAGCAGAAACCAGCCGGGACTAGCGGGAGGGAGAGGGACCGGGGAGCTGTTTTTT. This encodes CASRNQPGLAGGRGTGELFF.